These 19 T cell receptor beta chains were sequenced from one sample in a study of blood T cell repertoires in COVID-19. TCRdb's copy holds only in-frame clones and misses some; the assay was immunoSEQ multiplex PCR. The table includes about 76,000 clones, approximately 88% detected once. The source material was peripheral blood. The receptors shown here come from a man between 25 and 39 years old with acute or convalescent COVID-19.

The J gene is TRBJ2-1, the V gene TRBV19, with D possibly matching TRBD1 (5 bases). Trimming shortened V by 5 bases and J by 4 bases, and 15 bases separated the two germline ends. This CDR3 region has 15 residues. Germline-derived CDR1 and CDR2 are LNHDA and SQIVND (reference sequence). CDR3 sequence (DNA): TGTGCCAGTAGTCCCCCCCCGACAGCTTACAATGAGCAGTTCTTC. Translated, it gives CASSPPPTAYNEQFF.

This clone has only one observation. The chain joins TRBV10-3 to TRBJ2-7; 11 positions agree with TRBD2. This CDR3 spans 16 amino acids. The germline CDR1 and CDR2 sequences are ENHRY and SYGVKD. Trimming cost V 0 bases and J 2 bases; bases outside gene matches: 3. The CDR3 DNA follows: TGTGCCATCAGTGAGTCGATGACTAGCGGGACCTACGAGCAGTACTTC. Translation: CAISESMTSGTYEQYF.

The V gene is TRBV21-1, the J gene TRBJ2-7; the DNA was not compared with TRBD2, the D call given in the table. TRBV21-1 is recorded as a pseudogene. The CDR3 loop spans 15 amino acids. The CDR3 DNA sequence: TGTGCCAGCACCCCCCCCCGGGGGACGACGAACGAGCAGTACTTC. Protein product: CASTPPRGTTNEQYF.

This chain connects TRBV6-5 to TRBJ2-2; TRBD1 matches 9 bases. Germline CDR1 reads MNHEY; CDR2 reads SVGAGI. Germline trimming cut 6 bases from V and 3 bases from J; bases unmatched to any gene: 2. This CDR3 is built from 14 residues. The CDR3 is CASRTGGDTGELFF. The DNA for the CDR3 is TGTGCCAGCAGGACAGGGGGTGACACCGGGGAGCTGTTTTTT.

The chain has TRBV9 and TRBJ1-6, with no clear D. The CDR3 is 15 residues long. The germline V and J ends were trimmed by 0 bases and 10 bases, with 14 bases remaining between them. The germline V gene has CDR1 SGDLS and CDR2 YYNGEE. In DNA, the CDR3 is TGTGCCAGCAGCGTAGCTACCGCGCCAGGCTCACCCCTCCACTTT. Its protein product is CASSVATAPGSPLHF.

This rearrangement joins TRBV7-6 to TRBJ2-7; the match to TRBD2 covers 12 bases. This CDR3 contains 15 residues. Germline V gene sequence: CDR1 SGHVS, CDR2 FNYEAQ. V gave up 4 bases and J gave up 5 bases; unmatched junction bases: 6. The CDR3 loop is CASSSELAGGHEQYF. The CDR3 DNA is TGTGCCAGCAGCTCTGAACTAGCGGGAGGCCACGAGCAGTACTTC.

This rearrangement joins TRBV11-2 to TRBJ2-7; a weak D match, TRBD1 (6 bases). CDR1 is SGHAT and CDR2 is FQNNGV in the germline V gene. The CDR3 is made up of 13 amino acids. Trimming took off 0 bases at V and 3 bases at J, with 6 bases between the two ends. The CDR3 here is CASSLDRGYEQYF. DNA for the CDR3: TGTGCCAGCAGCTTAGACAGGGGCTACGAGCAGTACTTC.

The chain uses TRBV5-4 and TRBJ1-5, with 8 bases identical to TRBD1. The CDR3 runs to 15 residues. The trim removed 4 bases at V and 3 bases at J, leaving 6 bases unmatched. From germline, CDR1 is SGHNT and CDR2 YYREEE (reference sequence). The CDR3 region is CASSSGQGPNQPQHF. DNA for the CDR3: TGTGCCAGCAGCAGCGGACAGGGACCCAATCAGCCCCAGCATTTT.

The V call is TRBV10-2, the J call TRBJ2-4, with D tentatively TRBD1 (5 bases). The V end lost 8 bases, the J end lost 0 bases, and 14 bases lay between the germline ends. Germline loops: CDR1 WSHSY, CDR2 SAAADI. The CDR3 length is 15 residues. The CDR3 DNA is TGCGCCAGCTTAAACACAGGACAAGCCAAAAACATTCAGTACTTC. Translated: CASLNTGQAKNIQYF.

The chain carries TRBV28 and TRBJ1-1; D gene uncertain. The CDR3 covers 11 residues. Per the germline V gene, CDR1 is MDHEN and CDR2 is SYDVKM. V lost 4 bases and J lost 11, with 11 bases in between. The CDR3 protein is CASSSPLLAFF. Written as DNA, the CDR3 is TGTGCCAGCAGTTCTCCCCTTTTGGCTTTCTTT.

The chain recombines TRBV6-1 with TRBJ2-7, with 12 bases that match TRBD2. The V gene's germline CDR1 is MNHNS and CDR2 SASEGT. The CDR3 loop spans 16 amino acids. V shed 4 bases and J 2 bases; nucleotides not matched to a gene: 6. The CDR3 DNA follows: TGTGCCAGCAGTGGACTAGCGGGAGAGCAGGCCTACGAGCAGTACTTC. This sequence encodes CASSGLAGEQAYEQYF.

The table lists this clone with a count of one. The rearrangement uses TRBV27 and TRBJ2-1, with D hard to call. Germline V gives CDR1 MNHEY, CDR2 SMNVEV (reference sequence). Trimming removed 5 bases from V and 9 bases from J, with 14 bases in between. The CDR3 covers 13 residues. In DNA, the CDR3 is TGTGCCAGCAGTCCCAAAACAGTGGGTGAGCAGTTCTTC. This translates into CASSPKTVGEQFF.

In its sample, this clone was seen a few times. The V and J genes are TRBV5-4 and TRBJ1-3, with 7 bases matching TRBD1. Per germline, CDR1 SGHNT and CDR2 YYREEE (reference sequence). The CDR3 is made up of 14 amino acids. Trimming removed 4 bases from V and 4 bases from J; junction bases left unmatched: 5. CDR3 coding DNA: TGTGCCAGCAGCGGCAGGGGGGACGGAAACACCATATATTTT. This encodes CASSGRGDGNTIYF.

The chain couples TRBV29-1 to TRBJ2-7; perhaps TRBD1 as D (6 bases). V gave up 4 bases and J gave up 1 base, with 8 bases separating them. Germline V gene sequence: CDR1 SQVTM, CDR2 ANQGSEA. CDR3 length: 12 residues. This chain's CDR3 is CSVATGSYEQYF. The CDR3 DNA reads as TGCAGCGTTGCAACAGGGTCCTACGAGCAGTACTTC.

The V and J genes are TRBV23-1 and TRBJ2-7; D call uncertain. TRBV23-1 is an ORF; its function is uncertain. The CDR3 consists of 15 residues. The V end lost 0 bases, the J end lost 2 bases, and 11 bases lay between the germline ends. CDR3 loop: CASSQSSRQAYEQYF. DNA of the CDR3: TGCGCCAGCAGTCAATCGAGTAGGCAGGCCTACGAGCAGTACTTC.

The V gene is TRBV2, the J gene TRBJ2-1; TRBD2 matches 8 bases. The CDR3 length is 15 residues. Germline V gene sequence: CDR1 SNHLY, CDR2 FYNNEI. V was pared by 3 bases and J by 9 bases, with 10 bases of the junction left unmatched. The CDR3 coding sequence is TGTGCCAGCAGTGAGATGCTAGCGGGCCCCTTTGAGCAGTTCTTC. The encoded protein is CASSEMLAGPFEQFF. The complete variable domain, with remaining parts taken from reference TRBV2 and TRBJ2-1, reads EPEVTQTPSHQVTQMGQEVILRCVPISNHLYFYWYRQILGQKVEFLVSFYNNEISEKSEIFDDQFSVERPDGSNFTLKIRSTKLEDSAMYFCASSEMLAGPFEQFFGPGTRLTVL.

The chain recombines TRBV6-4 with TRBJ1-5, with a weak D call TRBD1 (6 bases). Germline V gene lookup returns CDR1 MRHNA and CDR2 SNTAGT. V was cut by 5 bases and J by 8 bases, with 13 bases left in between. The CDR3 is 13 amino acids. CDR3 residues: CASSRQVQEPQHF. The CDR3 coding sequence is TGTGCCAGCAGTAGACAGGTCCAGGAGCCCCAGCATTTT.

This clone has more than one count but fewer than ten. V and J are TRBV28 and TRBJ1-5, with D maybe TRBD1 (6 bases). Per the germline V gene, CDR1 is MDHEN and CDR2 is SYDVKM. V was pared by 6 bases and J by 6 bases, with 15 bases between. The CDR3 length is 14 residues. Written as DNA, the CDR3 is TGTGCCAGCAGGCCGTCAGGGGACGGTCAGCCCCAGCATTTT. It yields the protein CASRPSGDGQPQHF.

This clone was observed a few times. The rearrangement joins TRBV7-3 to TRBJ1-6; 7 bases agree with TRBD1. Trimming removed 1 base from V and 4 bases from J; junction bases left unmatched: 1. The CDR3 consists of 15 residues. The germline V gene encodes CDR1 SGHTA and CDR2 FQGTGA. The CDR3 bases are TGTGCCAGCAGCTTAAGGGACAGTTATAATTCACCCCTCCACTTT. Residues: CASSLRDSYNSPLHF.